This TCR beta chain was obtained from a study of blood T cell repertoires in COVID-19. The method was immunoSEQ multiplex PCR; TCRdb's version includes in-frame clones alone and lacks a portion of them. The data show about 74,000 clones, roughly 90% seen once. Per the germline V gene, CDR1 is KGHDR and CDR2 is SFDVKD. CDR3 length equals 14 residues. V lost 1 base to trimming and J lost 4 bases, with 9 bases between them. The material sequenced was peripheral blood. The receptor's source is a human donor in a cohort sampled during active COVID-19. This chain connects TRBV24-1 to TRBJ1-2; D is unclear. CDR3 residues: CATSDFSQSYGYTF. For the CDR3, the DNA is TGTGCCACCAGTGATTTCTCACAGAGCTATGGCTACACCTTC.